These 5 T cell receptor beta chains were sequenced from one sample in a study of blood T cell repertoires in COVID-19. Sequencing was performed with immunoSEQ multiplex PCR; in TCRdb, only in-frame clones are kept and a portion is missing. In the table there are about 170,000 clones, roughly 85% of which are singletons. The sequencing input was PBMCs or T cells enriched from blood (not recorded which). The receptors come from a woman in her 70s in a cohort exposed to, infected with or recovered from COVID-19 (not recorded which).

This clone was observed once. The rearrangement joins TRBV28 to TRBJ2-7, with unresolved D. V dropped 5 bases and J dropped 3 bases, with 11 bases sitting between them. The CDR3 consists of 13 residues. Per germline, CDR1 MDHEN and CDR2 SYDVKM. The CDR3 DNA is TGTGCCAGCAGTGGGCAGCTTAACTACGAGCAGTACTTC. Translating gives CASSGQLNYEQYF.

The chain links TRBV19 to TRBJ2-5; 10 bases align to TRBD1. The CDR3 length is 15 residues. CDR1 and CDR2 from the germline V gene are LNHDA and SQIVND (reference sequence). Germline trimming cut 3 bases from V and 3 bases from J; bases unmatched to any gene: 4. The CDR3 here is CASSILTGGKETQYF. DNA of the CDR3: TGTGCCAGTAGTATTCTGACAGGGGGCAAAGAGACCCAGTACTTC.

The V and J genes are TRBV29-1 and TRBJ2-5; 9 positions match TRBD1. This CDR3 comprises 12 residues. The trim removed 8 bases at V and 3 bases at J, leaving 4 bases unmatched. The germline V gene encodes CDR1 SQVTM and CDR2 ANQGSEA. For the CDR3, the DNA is TGCAGCTCATGGACAGGGGAAGAGACCCAGTACTTC. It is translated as CSSWTGEETQYF.

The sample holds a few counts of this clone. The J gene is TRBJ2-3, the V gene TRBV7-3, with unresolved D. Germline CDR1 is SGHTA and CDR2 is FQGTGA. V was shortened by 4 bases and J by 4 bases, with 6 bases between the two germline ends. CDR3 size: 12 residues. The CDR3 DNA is TGTGCCAGCAGCTCGAGTGCAGATACGCAGTATTTT. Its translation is CASSSSADTQYF.

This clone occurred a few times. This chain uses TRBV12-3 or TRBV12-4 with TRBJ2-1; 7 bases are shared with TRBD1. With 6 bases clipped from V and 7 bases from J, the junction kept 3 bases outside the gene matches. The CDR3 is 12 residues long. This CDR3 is CASRTGWNEQFF. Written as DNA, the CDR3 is TGTGCCAGCAGGACAGGGTGGAATGAGCAGTTCTTC.